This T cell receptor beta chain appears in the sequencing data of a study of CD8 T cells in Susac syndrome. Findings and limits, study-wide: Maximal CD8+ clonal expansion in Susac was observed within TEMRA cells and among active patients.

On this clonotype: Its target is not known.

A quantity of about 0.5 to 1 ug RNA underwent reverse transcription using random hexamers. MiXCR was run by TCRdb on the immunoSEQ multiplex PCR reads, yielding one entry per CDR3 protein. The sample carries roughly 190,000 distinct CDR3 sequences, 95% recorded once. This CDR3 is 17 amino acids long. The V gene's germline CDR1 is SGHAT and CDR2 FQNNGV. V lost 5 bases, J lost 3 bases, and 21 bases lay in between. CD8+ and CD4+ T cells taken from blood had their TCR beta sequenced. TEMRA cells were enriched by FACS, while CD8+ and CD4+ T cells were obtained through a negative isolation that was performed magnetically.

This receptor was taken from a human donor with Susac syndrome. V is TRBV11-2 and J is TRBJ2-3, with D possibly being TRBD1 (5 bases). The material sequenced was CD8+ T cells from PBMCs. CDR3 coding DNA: TGTGCCAGCAGCCGCAGGGTGGGGCCTATGGGGACAGATACGCAGTATTTT. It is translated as CASSRRVGPMGTDTQYF.